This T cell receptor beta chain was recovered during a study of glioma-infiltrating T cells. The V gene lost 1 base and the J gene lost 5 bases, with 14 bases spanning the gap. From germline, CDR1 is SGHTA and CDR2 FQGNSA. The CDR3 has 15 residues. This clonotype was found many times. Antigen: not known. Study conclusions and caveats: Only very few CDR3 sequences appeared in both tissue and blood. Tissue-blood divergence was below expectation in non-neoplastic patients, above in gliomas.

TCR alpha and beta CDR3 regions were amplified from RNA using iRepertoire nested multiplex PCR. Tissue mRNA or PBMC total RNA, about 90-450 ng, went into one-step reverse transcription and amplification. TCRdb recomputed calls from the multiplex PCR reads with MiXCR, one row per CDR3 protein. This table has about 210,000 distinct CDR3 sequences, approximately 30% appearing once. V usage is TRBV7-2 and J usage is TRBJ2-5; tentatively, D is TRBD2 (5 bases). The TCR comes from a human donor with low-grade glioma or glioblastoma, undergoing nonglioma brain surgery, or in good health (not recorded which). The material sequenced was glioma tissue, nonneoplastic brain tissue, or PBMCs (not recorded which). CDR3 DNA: TGTGCCAGCAGCTTAGTACGGGAACCACGCGAGACCCAGTACTTC. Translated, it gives CASSLVREPRETQYF.